This T cell receptor beta chain was sequenced in a study of shared clonotypes between healthy human individuals. Study-level points and caveats: Clonotypes that were shared across a few donors made up around 5% of naive CD4 clonotypes. Generally, estimated richness proved larger in naive subsets than it did in memory subsets.

Profiling relied on immunoSEQ multiplex PCR, and the TCRdb table lists in-frame clones only, not all of them. The profile shows under 2,000,000 clones, about 94% of them singletons. With respect to this clone: What it recognizes is unknown.

The CDR3 runs 15 residues. CDR1 is MGHRA and CDR2 is YSYEKL in the germline V gene. V lost 0 bases and J 4 bases, leaving 9 bases between the germline ends. Positively selected for CCR7, the CD45RO-negative cells used as naive CD8 cells excluded terminally differentiated effector memory CD45RA+ cells. This chain joins TRBV4-1 and TRBJ1-4; D uncertain. This TCR was sampled from a man aged 18-30 years in good health. Specimen: naive CD8+ T cells sorted from blood. Here the CDR3 DNA reads TGCGCCAGCAGCCAAGATTCTGGGTTTAATGAAAAACTGTTTTTT. Translation: CASSQDSGFNEKLFF.